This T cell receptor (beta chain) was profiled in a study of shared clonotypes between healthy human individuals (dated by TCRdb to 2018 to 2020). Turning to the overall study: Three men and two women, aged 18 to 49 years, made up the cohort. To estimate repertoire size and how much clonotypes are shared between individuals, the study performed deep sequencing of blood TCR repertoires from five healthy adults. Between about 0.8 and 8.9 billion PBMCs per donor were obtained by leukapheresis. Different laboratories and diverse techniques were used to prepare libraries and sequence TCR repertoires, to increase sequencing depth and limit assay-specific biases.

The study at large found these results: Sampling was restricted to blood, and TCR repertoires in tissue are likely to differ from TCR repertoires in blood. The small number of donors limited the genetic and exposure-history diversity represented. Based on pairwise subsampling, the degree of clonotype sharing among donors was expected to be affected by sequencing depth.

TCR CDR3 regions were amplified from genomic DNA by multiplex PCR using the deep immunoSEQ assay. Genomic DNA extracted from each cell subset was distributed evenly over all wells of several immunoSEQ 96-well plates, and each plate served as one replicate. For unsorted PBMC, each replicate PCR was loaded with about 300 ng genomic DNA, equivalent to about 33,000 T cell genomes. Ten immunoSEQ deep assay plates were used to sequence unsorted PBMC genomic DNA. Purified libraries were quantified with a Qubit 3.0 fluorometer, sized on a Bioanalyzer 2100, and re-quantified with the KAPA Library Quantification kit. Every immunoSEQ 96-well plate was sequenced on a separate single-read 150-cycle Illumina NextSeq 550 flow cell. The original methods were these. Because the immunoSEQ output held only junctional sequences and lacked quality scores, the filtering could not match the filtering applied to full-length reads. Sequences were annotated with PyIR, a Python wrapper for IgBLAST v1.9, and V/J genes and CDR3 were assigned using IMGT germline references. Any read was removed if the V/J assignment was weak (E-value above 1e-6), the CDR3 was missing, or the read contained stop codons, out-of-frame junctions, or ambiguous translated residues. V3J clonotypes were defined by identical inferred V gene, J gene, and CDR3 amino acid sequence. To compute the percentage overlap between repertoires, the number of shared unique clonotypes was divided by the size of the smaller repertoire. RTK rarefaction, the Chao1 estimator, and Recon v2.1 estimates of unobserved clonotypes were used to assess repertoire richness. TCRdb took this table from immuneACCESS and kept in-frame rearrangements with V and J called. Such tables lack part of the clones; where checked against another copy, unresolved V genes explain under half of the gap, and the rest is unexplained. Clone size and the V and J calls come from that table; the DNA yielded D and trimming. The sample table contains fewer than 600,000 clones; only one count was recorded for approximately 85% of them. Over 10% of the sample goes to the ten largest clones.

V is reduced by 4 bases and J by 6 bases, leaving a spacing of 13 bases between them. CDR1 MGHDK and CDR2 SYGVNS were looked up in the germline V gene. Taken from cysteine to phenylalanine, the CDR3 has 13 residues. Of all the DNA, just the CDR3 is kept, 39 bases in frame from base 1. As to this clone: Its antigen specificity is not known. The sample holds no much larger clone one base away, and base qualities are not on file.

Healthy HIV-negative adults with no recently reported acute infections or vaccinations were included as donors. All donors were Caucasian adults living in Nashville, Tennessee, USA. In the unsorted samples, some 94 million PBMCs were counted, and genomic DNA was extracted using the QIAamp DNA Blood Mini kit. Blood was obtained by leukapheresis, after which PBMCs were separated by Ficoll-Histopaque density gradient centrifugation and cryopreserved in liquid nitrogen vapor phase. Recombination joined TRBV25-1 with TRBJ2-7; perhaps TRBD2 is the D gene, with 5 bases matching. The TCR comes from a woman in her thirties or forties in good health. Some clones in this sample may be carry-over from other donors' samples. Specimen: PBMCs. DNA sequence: TGTGCCAGCAGTGGCCAGGACTCCCCCGAGCAGTACTTC. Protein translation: CASSGQDSPEQYF.